A selection of T cell receptor beta chains follows, all from one sample in a study of blood T cell repertoires in COVID-19. Sequencing used immunoSEQ multiplex PCR; TCRdb keeps in-frame clones, though not all of them. This repertoire shows roughly 150,000 clones, 85% to 90% found once; its top ten account for around an eighth. The source material was peripheral blood. The receptors shown here come from a young man with COVID-19, enrolled during active disease. Each CDR3 is given with its conserved first and last residue. A D gene is named only where the DNA matches it firmly. Size tells how often a clone was seen (once, few, many) or the class of an expanded clone, and some rows leave it out.

j_call | v_call | d_call | clone_size | cdr3_aa | cdr3_nt
TRBJ2-1 | TRBV27 | NA | once | CASSIDSPSYNEQFF | TGTGCCAGCAGTATAGACTCCCCTTCCTACAATGAGCAGTTCTTC
TRBJ2-5 | TRBV6-5 | NA | once | CASSRDTQETQYF | TGTGCCAGCAGCCGAGACACACAAGAGACCCAGTACTTC
TRBJ1-2 | TRBV15 | NA | once | CATTTGTKANYGYTF | TGTGCCACCACTACTGGTACCAAAGCTAACTATGGCTACACCTTC
TRBJ2-5 | TRBV25-1 | NA | NA | CASREGVIPATQYF | TGTGCCAGCAGAGAGGGGGTAATCCCCGCGACCCAGTACTTC
TRBJ2-7 | TRBV13 | TRBD2 | NA | CASSFGLAGGTSYEQYF | TGTGCCAGCAGCTTCGGACTAGCGGGAGGCACCTCCTACGAGCAGTACTTC
TRBJ2-7 | TRBV29-1 | TRBD2 | NA | CSVEDSLAETYEQYF | TGCAGCGTTGAAGATTCACTAGCGGAGACCTACGAGCAGTACTTC
TRBJ2-7 | TRBV6-5 | NA | NA | CASSYRGVGGAYEQYF | TGTGCCAGCAGTTACCGAGGGGTCGGGGGAGCCTACGAGCAGTACTTC
TRBJ1-4 | TRBV5-1 | NA | NA | CASSLEGRNEKLLF | TGCGCCAGCAGCTTGGAAGGGAGAAATGAAAAACTGCTTTTT
TRBJ2-7 | TRBV9 | TRBD2 | NA | CASSSHSGGEQYF | TGTGCCAGCAGCTCACATTCGGGGGGCGAGCAGTACTTC
TRBJ2-2 | TRBV7-7 | TRBD2 | NA | CASSLLAANTGELFF | TGTGCTAGCAGCCTTCTAGCGGCTAACACCGGGGAGCTGTTTTTT
TRBJ1-4 | TRBV7-9 | TRBD1 | NA | CASSLGTGDSVNEKLLF | TGTGCCAGCAGCTTAGGGACAGGGGATTCGGTTAATGAAAAACTGCTTTTT
TRBJ2-2 | TRBV11-2 | TRBD2 | NA | CASSSGGGGELFF | TGTGCCAGCAGCTCCGGGGGGGGAGGGGAGCTGTTTTTT
TRBJ1-1 | TRBV13 | NA | NA | CASSLGGVGAFF | TGTGCCAGCAGCTTAGGAGGGGTAGGAGCTTTCTTT
TRBJ1-2 | TRBV9 | NA | once | CASSANTGAVHRYGYTF | TGTGCCAGCAGCGCAAACACTGGGGCTGTACATCGCTATGGCTACACCTTC
TRBJ2-7 | TRBV10-3 | NA | NA | CAISDQRSYEQYF | TGTGCCATCAGTGACCAGCGTTCCTACGAGCAGTACTTC
TRBJ2-2 | TRBV13 | NA | NA | CASSLLLRSGELFF | TGTGCCAGCAGCCTTTTACTTCGGAGCGGGGAGCTGTTTTTT
TRBJ2-7 | TRBV9 | NA | NA | CASSPDGRVQYEQYF | TGTGCCAGCAGCCCCGACGGCAGGGTCCAGTACGAGCAGTACTTC
TRBJ1-4 | TRBV4-3 | NA | NA | CASSQEGVLSNEKLFF | TGCGCCAGCAGCCAAGAAGGGGTCCTGTCTAATGAAAAACTGTTTTTT
TRBJ2-7 | TRBV5-6 | NA | NA | CASSLGRGEQYF | TGTGCCAGCAGCTTGGGTCGAGGCGAGCAGTACTTC
TRBJ2-2 | TRBV6-1 | TRBD2 | NA | CASRELAGRNTGELFF | TGTGCCAGCAGGGAACTAGCGGGACGAAACACCGGGGAGCTGTTTTTT
TRBJ2-1 | TRBV28 | TRBD1 | NA | CASSFYRGGSYNEQFF | TGTGCCAGCAGTTTCTACAGGGGCGGCTCCTACAATGAGCAGTTCTTC
TRBJ2-1 | TRBV7-2 | NA | NA | CASSTGTAGNEQFF | TGTGCCAGCAGCACTGGGACTGCGGGGAATGAGCAGTTCTTC
TRBJ2-2 | TRBV11-3 | NA | NA | CASSRPGTGELFF | TGTGCCAGCAGCCGACCGGGGACCGGGGAGCTGTTTTTT
TRBJ2-3 | TRBV28 | NA | NA | CASSFGDTQYF | TGTGCCAGCAGTTTCGGTGATACGCAGTATTTT
TRBJ1-5 | TRBV7-6 | NA | NA | CASSLTAGRNQPQHF | TGTGCCAGCAGCTTAACGGCAGGGAGGAATCAGCCCCAGCATTTT
TRBJ2-5 | TRBV30 | NA | NA | CAWSAQETQYF | TGTGCCTGGAGTGCGCAAGAGACCCAGTACTTC
TRBJ2-7 | TRBV19 | TRBD1 | NA | CASSEGDRADEQYF | TGTGCCAGTAGTGAGGGGGACAGGGCGGACGAGCAGTACTTC
TRBJ1-1 | TRBV9 | NA | once | CASSVRAEATEAFF | TGTGCCAGCAGCGTCCGCGCGGAGGCCACTGAAGCTTTCTTT
TRBJ1-3 | TRBV5-1 | NA | NA | CASTWAGAIGNTIYF | TGCGCCAGCACTTGGGCAGGGGCAATCGGAAACACCATATATTTT
TRBJ2-2 | TRBV19 | NA | NA | CASTWRAQGELFF | TGTGCCAGTACATGGCGGGCTCAAGGGGAGCTGTTTTTT
TRBJ2-7 | TRBV7-2 | TRBD2 | NA | CASSLGSSGITSPYEQYF | TGTGCCAGCAGCTTGGGGTCTAGCGGGATAACATCCCCCTACGAGCAGTACTTC
TRBJ1-5 | TRBV28 | TRBD1 | NA | CASSYGTGRTDSNQPQHF | TGTGCCAGCAGTTATGGGACAGGGAGAACCGATAGCAATCAGCCCCAGCATTTT
TRBJ2-5 | TRBV7-2 | NA | NA | CASSLSGGGRKTQYF | TGTGCCAGCAGCTTATCGGGAGGGGGCAGAAAGACCCAGTACTTC
TRBJ2-1 | TRBV18 | TRBD2 | NA | CASSPLAGHNEQFF | TGTGCCAGCTCACCCTTAGCGGGCCACAATGAGCAGTTCTTC
TRBJ2-7 | TRBV6-2/TRBV6-3 | NA | NA | CASSQGEQYF | TGTGCCAGCAGTCAGGGGGAGCAGTACTTC
TRBJ2-2 | TRBV2 | NA | NA | CASSEVGSDTGELFF | TGTGCCAGCAGTGAGGTGGGCTCGGACACCGGGGAGCTGTTTTTT
TRBJ2-7 | TRBV14 | TRBD1 | NA | CASSPWTGGSYEQYF | TGTGCCAGCAGCCCGTGGACAGGGGGAAGCTACGAGCAGTACTTC
TRBJ2-1 | TRBV19 | NA | NA | CASSRVGQSSEQFF | TGTGCCAGTAGTAGAGTGGGCCAATCCTCGGAGCAGTTCTTC
TRBJ1-5 | TRBV27 | NA | NA | CASSPSRSNQPQHF | TGTGCCAGCAGTCCTTCCAGGAGCAATCAGCCCCAGCATTTT
TRBJ2-7 | TRBV7-2 | NA | once | CASSLYGAEQYF | TGTGCCAGCAGCTTATATGGGGCCGAGCAGTACTTC
TRBJ1-1 | TRBV7-2 | NA | few | CASSLSKPTEAFF | TGTGCCAGCAGCTTAAGCAAGCCCACTGAAGCTTTCTTT
TRBJ2-2 | TRBV7-9 | NA | NA | CASSPTESGTGELFF | TGTGCCAGCAGCCCAACTGAGAGCGGCACCGGGGAGCTGTTTTTT
TRBJ2-7 | TRBV5-1 | TRBD2 | NA | CASSFGGSSYEQYF | TGCGCCAGCAGCTTTGGCGGGAGCTCCTACGAGCAGTACTTC
TRBJ1-1 | TRBV6-5 | NA | medium-sized | CASSFQGNTEAFF | TGTGCCAGCAGTTTTCAGGGGAACACTGAAGCTTTCTTT
TRBJ1-3 | TRBV16 | NA | NA | CASSSRTLGTSGNTIYF | TGTGCCAGCAGCTCCAGGACCTTAGGGACATCTGGAAACACCATATATTTT
TRBJ2-1 | TRBV27 | NA | NA | CASSRGTAYNEQFF | TGTGCCAGCAGCCGGGGGACAGCATACAATGAGCAGTTCTTC
TRBJ2-7 | TRBV6-6 | NA | NA | CASSRGQSFLGGTRDEQYF | TGTGCCAGCAGTCGGGGACAGTCGTTTCTTGGCGGGACCAGAGACGAGCAGTACTTC
TRBJ2-2 | TRBV4-2 | NA | NA | CASSQDPVGGLRTGELFF | TGTGCCAGCAGCCAAGATCCTGTCGGGGGACTCCGCACCGGGGAGCTGTTTTTT
TRBJ1-5 | TRBV6-6 | TRBD1 | NA | CASSLTGQGGNFQHF | TGTGCCAGCAGTCTTACGGGTCAGGGGGGTAACTTCCAGCATTTT
TRBJ1-1 | TRBV27 | TRBD1 | NA | CASSLYPRTGGNTEAFF | TGTGCCAGCAGTTTATACCCGAGGACAGGCGGGAACACTGAAGCTTTCTTT
TRBJ1-5 | TRBV29-1 | NA | NA | CSVRGSDNQPQHF | TGCAGCGTCAGAGGGTCCGACAATCAGCCCCAGCATTTT
TRBJ2-3 | TRBV30 | TRBD1 | once | CAYNRGLLADTQYF | TGTGCCTACAACAGGGGGCTTTTGGCAGATACGCAGTATTTT
TRBJ1-4 | TRBV30 | TRBD1 | NA | CARTGQGSDEKLFF | TGTGCCAGAACAGGACAGGGATCGGATGAAAAACTGTTTTTT
TRBJ2-7 | TRBV19 | TRBD2 | few | CASSKGLAVSYEQYF | TGTGCCAGTAGTAAGGGACTAGCGGTCTCCTACGAGCAGTACTTC
TRBJ2-7 | TRBV24-1 | NA | NA | CATGQYPGEQYF | TGTGCCACCGGACAGTACCCGGGCGAGCAGTACTTC
TRBJ2-1 | TRBV6-5 | NA | NA | CASPGLGLNEQFF | TGTGCCAGCCCGGGACTTGGCCTAAATGAGCAGTTCTTC
TRBJ2-7 | TRBV11-2 | NA | NA | CASSLDTSSGYPYEQYF | TGTGCCAGCAGCTTAGACACTTCAAGCGGGTACCCCTACGAGCAGTACTTC